The clone carrying this TCR beta chain was detected only once. The data stem from a study of cytotoxic CD8 clonotypes in ibrutinib-treated CLL. Using immunoSEQ multiplex PCR, the repertoire was profiled, and TCRdb retains in-frame clones only, with some absent. Seen here are just over 45,000 clones, about 70% observed once, and the top ten hold 9.5% to 15%. Germline lookup yields CDR1 MNHNY and CDR2 SVGAGI (reference sequence). The CDR3 is 12 amino acids. V was clipped by 11 bases and J by 3 bases, with 14 bases between them. The sequenced sample was PBMCs, obtained after 12 months of ibrutinib treatment. V usage is TRBV6-6 and J usage is TRBJ2-7; D may be TRBD1 (6 bases). The receptor was isolated from a human donor with chronic lymphocytic leukemia. CDR3 amino acids: CAGSHRDYEQYF. CDR3 nucleotides: TGTGCCGGATCTCACAGGGACTACGAGCAGTACTTC.